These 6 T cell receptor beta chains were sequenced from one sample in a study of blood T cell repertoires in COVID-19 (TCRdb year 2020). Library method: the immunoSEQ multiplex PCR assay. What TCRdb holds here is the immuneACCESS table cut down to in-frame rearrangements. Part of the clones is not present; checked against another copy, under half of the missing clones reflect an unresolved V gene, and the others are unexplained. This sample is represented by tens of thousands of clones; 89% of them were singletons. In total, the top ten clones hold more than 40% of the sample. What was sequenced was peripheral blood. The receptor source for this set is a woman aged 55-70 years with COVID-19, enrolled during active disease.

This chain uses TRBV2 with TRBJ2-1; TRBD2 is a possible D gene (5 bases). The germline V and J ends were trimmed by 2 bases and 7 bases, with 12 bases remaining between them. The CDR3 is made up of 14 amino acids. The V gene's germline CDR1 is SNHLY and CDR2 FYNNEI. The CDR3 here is CASSEILASNEQFF. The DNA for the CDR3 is TGTGCCAGCAGTGAAATATTAGCGTCGAATGAGCAGTTCTTC.

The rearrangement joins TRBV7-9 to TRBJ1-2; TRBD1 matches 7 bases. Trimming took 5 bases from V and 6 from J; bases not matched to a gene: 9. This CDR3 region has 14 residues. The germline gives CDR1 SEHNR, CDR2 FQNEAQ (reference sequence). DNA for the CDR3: TGTGCCAGCAGCCCCACAGGGGAAGTCGATGGCTACACCTTC. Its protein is CASSPTGEVDGYTF.

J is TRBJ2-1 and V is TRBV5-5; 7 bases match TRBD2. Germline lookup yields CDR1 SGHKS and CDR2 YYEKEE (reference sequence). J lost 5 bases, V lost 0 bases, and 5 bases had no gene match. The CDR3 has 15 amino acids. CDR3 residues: CASSLASSGDNEQFF. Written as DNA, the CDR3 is TGTGCCAGCAGCTTGGCGTCTAGCGGCGACAATGAGCAGTTCTTC.

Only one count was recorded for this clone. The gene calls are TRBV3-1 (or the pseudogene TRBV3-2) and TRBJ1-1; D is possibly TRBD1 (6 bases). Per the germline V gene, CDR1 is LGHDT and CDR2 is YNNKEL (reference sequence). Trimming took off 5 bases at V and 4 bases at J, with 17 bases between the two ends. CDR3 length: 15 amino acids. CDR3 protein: CASSIGQSGATEAFF. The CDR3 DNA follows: TGTGCCAGCAGCATAGGACAGTCGGGCGCCACTGAAGCTTTCTTT.

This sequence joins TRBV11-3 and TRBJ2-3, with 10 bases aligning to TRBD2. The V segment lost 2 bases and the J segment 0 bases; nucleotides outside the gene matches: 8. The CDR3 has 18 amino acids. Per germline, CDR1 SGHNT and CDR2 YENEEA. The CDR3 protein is CASSLTPLLAGSTDTQYF. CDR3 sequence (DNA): TGTGCCAGCAGCTTAACTCCCCTACTAGCGGGGAGCACAGATACGCAGTATTTT.

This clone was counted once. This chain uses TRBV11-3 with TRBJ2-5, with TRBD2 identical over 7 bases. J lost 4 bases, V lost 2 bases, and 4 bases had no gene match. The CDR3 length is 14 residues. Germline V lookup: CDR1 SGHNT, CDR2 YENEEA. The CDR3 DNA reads TGTGCCAGCAGCTTACCGACTAGCCCAGAGACCCAGTACTTC. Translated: CASSLPTSPETQYF. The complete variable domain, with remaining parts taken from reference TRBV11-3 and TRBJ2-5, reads EAGVVQSPRYKIIEKKQPVAFWCNPISGHNTLYWYLQNLGQGPELLIRYENEEAVDDSQLPKDRFSAERLKGVDSTLKIQPAELGDSAVYLCASSLPTSPETQYFGPGTRLLVL.